A single sample gave rise to the 6 T cell receptor beta chains below, sequenced in a study of blood T cell repertoires in COVID-19. TCRdb's table, derived via immunoSEQ multiplex PCR, lists solely in-frame clones and lacks some. The sample yields under 65,000 clones, roughly 87% seen once. Input material: peripheral blood. Every receptor here comes from a man older than 75 in a cohort sampled during active COVID-19.

The CDR3 protein is CASSLSGGDSYNEQFF. The CDR3, as DNA: TGTGCCAGCAGCTTATCCGGCGGTGACTCCTACAATGAGCAGTTCTTC. The chain is built from TRBV7-3 and TRBJ2-1; D gene ambiguous. The CDR3 contains 16 residues. CDR1 SGHTA and CDR2 FQGTGA come from the germline V gene. With 2 bases removed from V and 0 bases from J, the gap between germline ends came to 11 bases. Looking up the rest from reference TRBV7-3 and TRBJ2-1 gives the full variable domain: GAGVSQTPSNKVTEKGKYVELRCDPISGHTALYWYRQSLGQGPEFLIYFQGTGAADDSGLPNDRFFAVRPEGSVSTLKIQRTERGDSAVYLCASSLSGGDSYNEQFFGPGTRLTVL.

The chain joins TRBV7-3 to TRBJ1-4; TRBD1 aligns across 11 bases. Germline assignment: CDR1 SGHTA and CDR2 FQGTGA. With V trimmed by 4 bases and J by 0 bases, 1 base remained unmatched. This CDR3 is built from 16 residues. The CDR3 is CASSSGQGATNEKLFF. The DNA of the CDR3 is TGTGCCAGCAGCTCGGGACAGGGGGCAACTAATGAAAAACTGTTTTTT.

The chain couples TRBV15 to TRBJ1-2; 9 nucleotides align to TRBD1. This CDR3 comprises 15 residues. V dropped 0 bases and J dropped 6; count of bases not matched to a gene: 5. CDR1 LNHNV and CDR2 YYDKDF come from the germline V gene (reference sequence). In nucleotides, the CDR3 is TGTGCCACCAGCAGAGACAAAGGGACAGGGAATGGCTACACCTTC. Translated, it gives CATSRDKGTGNGYTF.

The J gene is TRBJ2-3, the V gene TRBV19, with D perhaps TRBD2 (6 bases). This CDR3 has 14 amino acids. The germline V and J ends were trimmed by 7 bases and 2 bases, with 13 bases remaining between them. CDR1 is LNHDA and CDR2 is SQIVND in the germline V gene (reference sequence). CDR3 bases: TGTGCCAGTACCCCACTAGCAAACACAGATACGCAGTATTTT. This gives the protein CASTPLANTDTQYF.

This clone was seen a single time. The chain links TRBV30 to TRBJ2-5, with 12 bases lining up with TRBD2. This CDR3 comprises 15 residues. The junction had 8 bases not matched to a gene; V was cut back by 4 bases and J by 5 bases. Looked up from germline, CDR1 is GTSNPN and CDR2 is SVGIG (reference sequence). The CDR3 nucleotides read TGTGCCTGGACGACTAGCGGGAGTCCGGAGGAGACCCAGTACTTC. Encoded protein: CAWTTSGSPEETQYF.

J is TRBJ1-2 and V is TRBV6-6; the match to TRBD1 covers 11 bases. V shed 2 bases and J 8 bases; nucleotides not matched to a gene: 7. There are 15 residues in the CDR3. Germline CDR1 is MNHNY and CDR2 is SVGAGI (reference sequence). CDR3 sequence reads: CASSYPMDRGQGYTF. In nucleotides, the CDR3 is TGTGCCAGCAGTTACCCCATGGACAGGGGGCAGGGCTACACCTTC.